The rows below give T cell receptor beta chains drawn from one sample of a study of Ad26.COV2.S vaccination and SARS-CoV-2 variants. The assay was immunoSEQ multiplex PCR, and TCRdb's table has in-frame clones only and misses some. The profile covers around 140,000 clones, with roughly 89% appearing a single time and 4% to 6% taken by the ten largest. The source was peripheral blood, collected after recovery from COVID-19. The receptors derive from a human donor who had recovered from COVID-19. Both conserved end residues are part of each CDR3. The D gene is left open where the match is weak. Clone size is shown for a subset of rows, as once, few, many or a class of expanded clone.

V gene: TRBV5-4; J gene: TRBJ2-3; CDR3 length: 16; clone size: -; D gene: TRBD2; CDR3 DNA: TGTGCCAGCACCCTGGGGGCGGGGGGACACACAGATACGCAGTATTTT; CDR3 protein: CASTLGAGGHTDTQYF
V gene: TRBV5-6; J gene: TRBJ1-6; CDR3 length: 15; clone size: -; D gene: -; CDR3 DNA: TGTGCCAGCAGCGTACAGGACTCCTATAATTCACCCCTCCACTTT; CDR3 protein: CASSVQDSYNSPLHF
V gene: TRBV30; J gene: TRBJ1-2; CDR3 length: 11; clone size: -; D gene: -; CDR3 DNA: TGTGCCTGGAGGTTCTATCATGGCTACACCTTC; CDR3 protein: CAWRFYHGYTF
V gene: TRBV4-1; J gene: TRBJ2-1; CDR3 length: 19; clone size: -; D gene: TRBD2; CDR3 DNA: TGCGCCAGCAGCCAAGCCCCCTCTAGCGGGGGCATGGGGGCCAATGAGCAGTTCTTC; CDR3 protein: CASSQAPSSGGMGANEQFF
V gene: TRBV5-6; J gene: TRBJ1-4; CDR3 length: 16; clone size: -; D gene: -; CDR3 DNA: TGTGCCAGCAGCTTGGGGCCACACGTGACTAATGAAAAACTGTTTTTT; CDR3 protein: CASSLGPHVTNEKLFF
V gene: TRBV12-3/TRBV12-4; J gene: TRBJ2-1; CDR3 length: 13; clone size: -; D gene: -; CDR3 DNA: TGTGCCAGCAGTCACGCAGGACTCAATGAGCAGTTCTTC; CDR3 protein: CASSHAGLNEQFF
V gene: TRBV30; J gene: TRBJ1-4; CDR3 length: 12; clone size: few; D gene: -; CDR3 DNA: TGTGCCTGTCAAAGGAGAACCGAAAAACTGTTTTTT; CDR3 protein: CACQRRTEKLFF
V gene: TRBV7-8; J gene: TRBJ2-3; CDR3 length: 11; clone size: -; D gene: -; CDR3 DNA: TGTGCCAGCAGCCCACAGGATACGCAGTATTTT; CDR3 protein: CASSPQDTQYF
V gene: TRBV19; J gene: TRBJ1-2; CDR3 length: 13; clone size: few; D gene: -; CDR3 DNA: TGTGCCAGTAAAGGCAGGGAATACTATGGCTACACCTTC; CDR3 protein: CASKGREYYGYTF
V gene: TRBV5-6; J gene: TRBJ1-1; CDR3 length: 16; clone size: -; D gene: -; CDR3 DNA: TGTGCCAGCAGCTTGGTTGAGTGGGGGAAGGGCACTGAAGCTTTCTTT; CDR3 protein: CASSLVEWGKGTEAFF
V gene: TRBV4-1; J gene: TRBJ1-2; CDR3 length: 14; clone size: few; D gene: -; CDR3 DNA: TGCGCCAGCAGCCAAGCGGTAGCTAACTATGGCTACACCTTC; CDR3 protein: CASSQAVANYGYTF
V gene: TRBV19; J gene: TRBJ1-1; CDR3 length: 16; clone size: -; D gene: -; CDR3 DNA: TGTGCCAGTAGTACAGGGTATACGGCGGTGAACACTGAAGCTTTCTTT; CDR3 protein: CASSTGYTAVNTEAFF
V gene: TRBV2; J gene: TRBJ2-5; CDR3 length: 16; clone size: -; D gene: TRBD2; CDR3 DNA: TGTGCCAGCAGTGAAGGACTAGCGGGGAACCAAGAGACCCAGTACTTC; CDR3 protein: CASSEGLAGNQETQYF
V gene: TRBV6-5; J gene: TRBJ2-3; CDR3 length: 15; clone size: -; D gene: TRBD2; CDR3 DNA: TGTGCCACCGTCCTTACTAGCGGGAGCACAGATACGCAGTATTTT; CDR3 protein: CATVLTSGSTDTQYF
V gene: TRBV10-3; J gene: TRBJ1-2; CDR3 length: 14; clone size: few; D gene: -; CDR3 DNA: TGTGCCATCAGTGAGGGGCCGGAGTCCTATGGCTACACCTTC; CDR3 protein: CAISEGPESYGYTF
V gene: TRBV4-1; J gene: TRBJ1-1; CDR3 length: 16; clone size: -; D gene: -; CDR3 DNA: TGCGCCAGCAGCCCACGACAAACTCAACTGAACACTGAAGCTTTCTTT; CDR3 protein: CASSPRQTQLNTEAFF
V gene: TRBV6-5; J gene: TRBJ2-3; CDR3 length: 13; clone size: -; D gene: TRBD1; CDR3 DNA: TGTGCCAGCAGTAGACAGGGTGAAGATACGCAGTATTTT; CDR3 protein: CASSRQGEDTQYF
V gene: TRBV20-1; J gene: TRBJ2-7; CDR3 length: 13; clone size: -; D gene: TRBD1; CDR3 DNA: TGCAGTGCTAGTAGGTCGACAGGGTTCGAGCAGTACTTC; CDR3 protein: CSASRSTGFEQYF
V gene: TRBV6-5; J gene: TRBJ2-1; CDR3 length: 16; clone size: -; D gene: TRBD1; CDR3 DNA: TGTGCCAGCAGTTATACTCGCAGGGGGCTTAATAGTGAGCAGTTCTTC; CDR3 protein: CASSYTRRGLNSEQFF
V gene: TRBV23-1; J gene: TRBJ2-2; CDR3 length: 14; clone size: -; D gene: -; CDR3 DNA: TGCGCCAGCAGTCAATCACAGGTCGTCGGGGAGCTGTTTTTT; CDR3 protein: CASSQSQVVGELFF
V gene: TRBV4-3; J gene: TRBJ2-1; CDR3 length: 19; clone size: -; D gene: TRBD2; CDR3 DNA: TGCGCCAGCAGCCACTCCACTATTCGACTAGCGGGGGGGTTTGGTGAGCAGTTCTTC; CDR3 protein: CASSHSTIRLAGGFGEQFF
V gene: TRBV12-3/TRBV12-4; J gene: TRBJ2-5; CDR3 length: 12; clone size: once; D gene: -; CDR3 DNA: TGTGCCAGCAGTTTTGCTCAAGAGACCCAGTACTTC; CDR3 protein: CASSFAQETQYF
V gene: TRBV7-9; J gene: TRBJ1-2; CDR3 length: 13; clone size: -; D gene: -; CDR3 DNA: TGTGCCAGCAGCTTAGCCATCTACTATGGCTACACCTTC; CDR3 protein: CASSLAIYYGYTF
V gene: TRBV28; J gene: TRBJ2-5; CDR3 length: 11; clone size: -; D gene: -; CDR3 DNA: TGTGCCAGCAGTTTACAGGGGAGTAAGTACTTC; CDR3 protein: CASSLQGSKYF
V gene: TRBV9; J gene: TRBJ2-5; CDR3 length: 15; clone size: -; D gene: -; CDR3 DNA: TGTGCCAGCAGCGTCGGACAGCCGAGGGTGGAGACCCAGTACTTC; CDR3 protein: CASSVGQPRVETQYF
V gene: TRBV11-2; J gene: TRBJ1-1; CDR3 length: 17; clone size: -; D gene: -; CDR3 DNA: TGTGCCAGCAGCTTAGGTCGAGGTACCGGAGGGAACACTGAAGCTTTCTTT; CDR3 protein: CASSLGRGTGGNTEAFF
V gene: TRBV27; J gene: TRBJ2-1; CDR3 length: 13; clone size: -; D gene: TRBD2; CDR3 DNA: TGTGCCAGCAGCGCGACTAGCCAGGGTGAGCAGTTCTTC; CDR3 protein: CASSATSQGEQFF
V gene: TRBV3-1/TRBV3-2; J gene: TRBJ2-3; CDR3 length: 14; clone size: -; D gene: -; CDR3 DNA: TGTGCCAGCAGCCGCAAGGGGGGCACAGATACGCAGTATTTT; CDR3 protein: CASSRKGGTDTQYF
V gene: TRBV7-2; J gene: TRBJ1-4; CDR3 length: 15; clone size: -; D gene: -; CDR3 DNA: TGTGCCAGCAGCTCCTACAGGGCGAAGGAGGAAAAACTGTTTTTT; CDR3 protein: CASSSYRAKEEKLFF
V gene: TRBV30; J gene: TRBJ2-7; CDR3 length: 12; clone size: -; D gene: -; CDR3 DNA: TGTGCCTGGAGTCAGGGCTCTGACGAGCAGTACTTC; CDR3 protein: CAWSQGSDEQYF
V gene: TRBV9; J gene: TRBJ2-1; CDR3 length: 15; clone size: -; D gene: TRBD2; CDR3 DNA: TGTGCCAGCAGCGTAGCGGGGGGGCCCGCAGGTGAGCAGTTCTTC; CDR3 protein: CASSVAGGPAGEQFF
V gene: TRBV11-2; J gene: TRBJ2-1; CDR3 length: 13; clone size: -; D gene: -; CDR3 DNA: TGTGCCAGCAGCTTATCGACAGCAAATGAGCAGTTCTTC; CDR3 protein: CASSLSTANEQFF
V gene: TRBV2; J gene: TRBJ2-1; CDR3 length: 14; clone size: -; D gene: TRBD2; CDR3 DNA: TGTGCCAGACGAGGGACTAGCGGGAGGAATGAGCAGTTCTTC; CDR3 protein: CARRGTSGRNEQFF
V gene: TRBV7-2; J gene: TRBJ2-7; CDR3 length: 13; clone size: -; D gene: -; CDR3 DNA: TGTGCCAGCAGCTGGGGACTCCTCTACGAGCAGTACTTC; CDR3 protein: CASSWGLLYEQYF
V gene: TRBV29-1; J gene: TRBJ1-4; CDR3 length: 16; clone size: -; D gene: -; CDR3 DNA: TGCAGCGTTGCCCGTATTCAATCGTGGGGACGAGAAAAACTGTTTTTT; CDR3 protein: CSVARIQSWGREKLFF
V gene: TRBV7-8; J gene: TRBJ1-5; CDR3 length: 13; clone size: -; D gene: -; CDR3 DNA: TGTGCCAGCAGCCCCCGGTGGGGTCTGCCCCAGCATTTT; CDR3 protein: CASSPRWGLPQHF
V gene: TRBV4-3; J gene: TRBJ1-1; CDR3 length: 12; clone size: -; D gene: -; CDR3 DNA: TGCGCCAGCAGCCAAGCACAGGGTGAAGCTTTCTTT; CDR3 protein: CASSQAQGEAFF
V gene: TRBV6-4; J gene: TRBJ1-6; CDR3 length: 14; clone size: once; D gene: -; CDR3 DNA: TGTGCCAGCAGAGATACCTCCTATAATTCACCCCTCCACTTT; CDR3 protein: CASRDTSYNSPLHF
V gene: TRBV3-1/TRBV3-2; J gene: TRBJ1-6; CDR3 length: 17; clone size: -; D gene: -; CDR3 DNA: TGTGCCAGCACCGACGGCTTGGGGAAAGGGTATAATTCACCCCTCCACTTT; CDR3 protein: CASTDGLGKGYNSPLHF
V gene: TRBV7-2; J gene: TRBJ2-7; CDR3 length: 13; clone size: few; D gene: -; CDR3 DNA: TGTGCCAGCAGCCGGGGGCTTCCCTACGAGCAGTACTTC; CDR3 protein: CASSRGLPYEQYF
V gene: TRBV27; J gene: TRBJ2-7; CDR3 length: 13; clone size: -; D gene: -; CDR3 DNA: TGTGCCAGCAGCGACCGCTGGGGCTACGAGCAGTACTTC; CDR3 protein: CASSDRWGYEQYF
V gene: TRBV4-3; J gene: TRBJ2-5; CDR3 length: 14; clone size: -; D gene: -; CDR3 DNA: TGCGCCAGCAGCCAAGATGTGGGGGTGGAGACCCAGTACTTC; CDR3 protein: CASSQDVGVETQYF
V gene: TRBV6-5; J gene: TRBJ2-7; CDR3 length: 16; clone size: once; D gene: -; CDR3 DNA: TGTGCCAGCAGTTACTCCCTCCAGGAGGAAACCTACGAGCAGTACTTC; CDR3 protein: CASSYSLQEETYEQYF
V gene: TRBV11-2; J gene: TRBJ1-3; CDR3 length: 13; clone size: -; D gene: -; CDR3 DNA: TGTGCCAGCAGCTTATTCGGGGTAGACACCATATATTTT; CDR3 protein: CASSLFGVDTIYF
V gene: TRBV19; J gene: TRBJ1-2; CDR3 length: 17; clone size: once; D gene: TRBD1; CDR3 DNA: TGTGCCAGTAGTATAGCGGGGACAGGGGCGGCGACCGCTGGCTACACCTTC; CDR3 protein: CASSIAGTGAATAGYTF
V gene: TRBV27; J gene: TRBJ1-1; CDR3 length: 13; clone size: -; D gene: -; CDR3 DNA: TGTGCCAGCAGTTTACGGAAGAACACTGAAGCTTTCTTT; CDR3 protein: CASSLRKNTEAFF
V gene: TRBV28; J gene: TRBJ2-7; CDR3 length: 14; clone size: -; D gene: TRBD2; CDR3 DNA: TGTGCCAGCAGTTCGACTAGCAGGGACTACGAGCAGTACTTC; CDR3 protein: CASSSTSRDYEQYF
V gene: TRBV25-1; J gene: TRBJ2-1; CDR3 length: 15; clone size: -; D gene: TRBD1; CDR3 DNA: TGTGCCAGCAGTGAAGGACAGGGGTGGGTTTCTGAGCAGTTCTTC; CDR3 protein: CASSEGQGWVSEQFF
V gene: TRBV3-1/TRBV3-2; J gene: TRBJ1-3; CDR3 length: 16; clone size: -; D gene: TRBD1; CDR3 DNA: TGTGCCAGCAGCCCCCGGACAGGGCTCTCTGGAAACACCATATATTTT; CDR3 protein: CASSPRTGLSGNTIYF
V gene: TRBV19; J gene: TRBJ1-6; CDR3 length: 19; clone size: -; D gene: -; CDR3 DNA: TGTGCCAGTAGTATAGGCGGAACTAGGCACAGCTCCTATAATTCACCCCTCCACTTT; CDR3 protein: CASSIGGTRHSSYNSPLHF
V gene: TRBV5-5; J gene: TRBJ1-3; CDR3 length: 12; clone size: -; D gene: -; CDR3 DNA: TGTGCCAGCCAGGCTTCTGGAAACACCATATATTTT; CDR3 protein: CASQASGNTIYF
V gene: TRBV15; J gene: TRBJ1-1; CDR3 length: 16; clone size: -; D gene: TRBD1; CDR3 DNA: TGTGCCACCAAAGACAGGGGCCATAATCGTACAGCTGAAGCTTTCTTT; CDR3 protein: CATKDRGHNRTAEAFF
V gene: TRBV7-2; J gene: TRBJ2-5; CDR3 length: 17; clone size: -; D gene: -; CDR3 DNA: TGTGCCAGCAGCTTTTTCTCGTCGGCTCCTGGGCTGGAGACCCAGTACTTC; CDR3 protein: CASSFFSSAPGLETQYF
V gene: TRBV2; J gene: TRBJ1-3; CDR3 length: 16; clone size: -; D gene: TRBD1; CDR3 DNA: TGTGCCAGCACGTTGACAGGGGCCTTTTCTGGAAACACCATATATTTT; CDR3 protein: CASTLTGAFSGNTIYF
V gene: TRBV19; J gene: TRBJ1-1; CDR3 length: 15; clone size: -; D gene: -; CDR3 DNA: TGTGCCAGCGATGAAGTAACGGGTGGGGTCACTGAAGCTTTCTTT; CDR3 protein: CASDEVTGGVTEAFF
V gene: TRBV4-2; J gene: TRBJ2-5; CDR3 length: 16; clone size: -; D gene: TRBD2; CDR3 DNA: TGTGCCAGCAGCCAAAGGATTGGGCGGGGGCAAGAGACCCAGTACTTC; CDR3 protein: CASSQRIGRGQETQYF
V gene: TRBV14; J gene: TRBJ1-3; CDR3 length: 14; clone size: -; D gene: -; CDR3 DNA: TGTGCCAGCAGCCAATTTCCGGGAGGAAACACCATATATTTT; CDR3 protein: CASSQFPGGNTIYF